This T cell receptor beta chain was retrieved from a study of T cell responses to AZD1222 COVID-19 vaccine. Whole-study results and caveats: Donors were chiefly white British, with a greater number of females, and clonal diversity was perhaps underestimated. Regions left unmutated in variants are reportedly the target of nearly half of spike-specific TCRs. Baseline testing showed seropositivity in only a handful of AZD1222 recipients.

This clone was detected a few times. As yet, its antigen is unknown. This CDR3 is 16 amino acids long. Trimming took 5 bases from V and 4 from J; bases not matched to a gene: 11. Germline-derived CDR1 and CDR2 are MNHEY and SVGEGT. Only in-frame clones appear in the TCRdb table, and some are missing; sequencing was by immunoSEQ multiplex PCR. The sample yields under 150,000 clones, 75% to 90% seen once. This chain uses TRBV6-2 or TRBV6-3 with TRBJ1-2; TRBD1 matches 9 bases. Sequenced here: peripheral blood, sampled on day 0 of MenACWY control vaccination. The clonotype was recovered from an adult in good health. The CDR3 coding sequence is TGTGCCAGCAGTGCCGGGACAGGGTTGGTTGTCTATGGCTACACCTTC. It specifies CASSAGTGLVVYGYTF.